Listed below are T cell receptor beta chains from one sample, sequenced in a study of CD8 T cells in Susac syndrome. A single record per CDR3 protein comes from TCRdb applying MiXCR to the immunoSEQ multiplex PCR reads. The sample includes 200,000 to 250,000 distinct CDR3 sequences, about 96% seen only once; the top ten take 0.085% to 0.095%. Source material: CD4+ T cells from PBMCs. These receptors came from a human donor with multiple sclerosis. The CDR3 runs from the conserved cysteine through the conserved F or W. A D gene is named only where the DNA matches it firmly. Size tells how often a clone was seen (once, few, many) or the class of an expanded clone, and some rows leave it out.

V: TRBV18; length: 12; D: TRBD1; J: TRBJ1-2; size: .; CDR3: CASSQDRDGYTF
V: TRBV30; length: 12; D: .; J: TRBJ1-5; size: .; CDR3: CAWSKSNQPQHF
V: TRBV15; length: 15; D: .; J: TRBJ1-4; size: .; CDR3: CATSRDKVTNEKLFF
V: TRBV9; length: 15; D: .; J: TRBJ2-1; size: .; CDR3: CASSVGAGTVNEQFF
V: TRBV7-2; length: 13; D: .; J: TRBJ2-7; size: .; CDR3: CASSPRDLSEQYF
V: TRBV29-1; length: 14; D: TRBD1; J: TRBJ2-7; size: few; CDR3: CSVEVGQGIHEQYF
V: TRBV6-5; length: 15; D: .; J: TRBJ1-2; size: .; CDR3: CASSKPSRAGYGYTF
V: TRBV18; length: 13; D: TRBD1; J: TRBJ1-2; size: .; CDR3: CASSRPTGFGYTF
V: TRBV29-1; length: 11; D: .; J: TRBJ2-3; size: .; CDR3: CSVGGPDTQYF
V: TRBV5-1; length: 15; D: .; J: TRBJ2-3; size: .; CDR3: CASSRETTVPDTQYF
V: TRBV19; length: 19; D: TRBD1; J: TRBJ1-5; size: .; CDR3: CASSARFRDRGHSNQPQHF
V: TRBV6-5; length: 15; D: TRBD2; J: TRBJ2-3; size: .; CDR3: CASSYSVGLAGERYF
V: TRBV20-1; length: 14; D: TRBD2; J: TRBJ2-5; size: .; CDR3: CSFSGRGSGETQYF
V: TRBV2; length: 13; D: .; J: TRBJ2-3; size: .; CDR3: CASSVGVPDTQYF
V: TRBV29-1; length: 14; D: .; J: TRBJ1-2; size: .; CDR3: CSAGNGGPSYGYTF
V: TRBV5-1; length: 13; D: .; J: TRBJ1-2; size: .; CDR3: CASSLVGLDRYTF
V: TRBV10-3; length: 12; D: .; J: TRBJ1-2; size: .; CDR3: CAISGVSYGYTF
V: TRBV2; length: 17; D: .; J: TRBJ2-3; size: .; CDR3: CASKPMGAVTSTDTQYF
V: TRBV3-1; length: 12; D: .; J: TRBJ2-5; size: .; CDR3: CASSQDGRTQYF
V: TRBV5-1; length: 14; D: .; J: TRBJ1-1; size: .; CDR3: CASSLGRSFVQAFF
V: TRBV29-1; length: 13; D: .; J: TRBJ1-1; size: .; CDR3: CSAAGTPNTEAFF
V: TRBV29-1; length: 12; D: TRBD1; J: TRBJ2-7; size: .; CDR3: CSARDRLREQYF
V: TRBV4-2; length: 17; D: TRBD1; J: TRBJ1-2; size: .; CDR3: CASSQASGRDRDYGYTF
V: TRBV3-1; length: 15; D: .; J: TRBJ1-5; size: .; CDR3: CASSQDYRVGQPQHF
V: TRBV30; length: 13; D: TRBD1; J: TRBJ1-1; size: .; CDR3: CAWGGDRATEAFF
V: TRBV29-1; length: 13; D: .; J: TRBJ2-7; size: .; CDR3: CSVVGRSSYEQYF
V: TRBV5-6; length: 17; D: TRBD1; J: TRBJ2-2; size: .; CDR3: CASSPGTGGYGTGELFF
V: TRBV10-3; length: 12; D: .; J: TRBJ2-7; size: .; CDR3: CAISEVGFEQYF
V: TRBV29-1; length: 16; D: .; J: TRBJ1-2; size: .; CDR3: CSVAGLPPLSNYGYTF
V: TRBV27; length: 13; D: .; J: TRBJ2-5; size: .; CDR3: CASRTGNRETQYF
V: TRBV7-3; length: 16; D: TRBD2; J: TRBJ2-3; size: .; CDR3: CASSATSGRAGDTQYF
V: TRBV3-1; length: 14; D: .; J: TRBJ1-6; size: .; CDR3: CATQGGFYNSPLHF
V: TRBV7-9; length: 14; D: TRBD1; J: TRBJ1-4; size: once; CDR3: CASSLTGASEKLFF
V: TRBV4-1; length: 17; D: TRBD1; J: TRBJ1-2; size: .; CDR3: CASSQSGTGSISSGYTF
V: TRBV20-1; length: 14; D: .; J: TRBJ1-2; size: .; CDR3: CSARAWAVPYGYTF
V: TRBV3-1; length: 14; D: TRBD1; J: TRBJ1-2; size: .; CDR3: CASSQGQGAWGYTF
V: TRBV7-9; length: 14; D: .; J: TRBJ2-3; size: .; CDR3: CASSLAGERYTQYF
V: TRBV20-1; length: 11; D: .; J: TRBJ2-5; size: once; CDR3: CSATGWGTQYF
V: TRBV9; length: 14; D: .; J: TRBJ2-3; size: .; CDR3: CASSVGVGADTQYF
V: TRBV7-2; length: 14; D: .; J: TRBJ2-1; size: .; CDR3: CASSFGAQGREQFF
V: TRBV3-1; length: 15; D: TRBD1; J: TRBJ2-7; size: .; CDR3: CASSSLGQILYEQYF
V: TRBV29-1; length: 18; D: TRBD2; J: TRBJ2-7; size: .; CDR3: CSVELPGLAGGAWDEQYF
V: TRBV7-8; length: 13; D: .; J: TRBJ1-5; size: .; CDR3: CASSQDSVQPQHF
V: TRBV5-4; length: 14; D: TRBD1; J: TRBJ1-1; size: .; CDR3: CASSFRDRVTEAFF
V: TRBV12-3/TRBV12-4; length: 17; D: .; J: TRBJ2-3; size: .; CDR3: CASSGALTMAQPDTQYF
V: TRBV15; length: 16; D: TRBD1; J: TRBJ1-4; size: once; CDR3: CATSRPGQVNNEKLFF
V: TRBV12-3/TRBV12-4; length: 14; D: TRBD2; J: TRBJ2-7; size: .; CDR3: CASSFGLAGAEQYF
V: TRBV7-2; length: 16; D: TRBD2; J: TRBJ2-3; size: .; CDR3: CASSGTSGGFTDTQYF
V: TRBV15; length: 12; D: .; J: TRBJ2-5; size: .; CDR3: CATSRDPETQYF
V: TRBV15; length: 12; D: .; J: TRBJ1-2; size: .; CDR3: CATGVRNYGYTF
V: TRBV29-1; length: 14; D: .; J: TRBJ2-1; size: .; CDR3: CSVEKGFSGNEQFF
V: TRBV9; length: 15; D: .; J: TRBJ2-1; size: .; CDR3: CASSPGLRIPNEQFF